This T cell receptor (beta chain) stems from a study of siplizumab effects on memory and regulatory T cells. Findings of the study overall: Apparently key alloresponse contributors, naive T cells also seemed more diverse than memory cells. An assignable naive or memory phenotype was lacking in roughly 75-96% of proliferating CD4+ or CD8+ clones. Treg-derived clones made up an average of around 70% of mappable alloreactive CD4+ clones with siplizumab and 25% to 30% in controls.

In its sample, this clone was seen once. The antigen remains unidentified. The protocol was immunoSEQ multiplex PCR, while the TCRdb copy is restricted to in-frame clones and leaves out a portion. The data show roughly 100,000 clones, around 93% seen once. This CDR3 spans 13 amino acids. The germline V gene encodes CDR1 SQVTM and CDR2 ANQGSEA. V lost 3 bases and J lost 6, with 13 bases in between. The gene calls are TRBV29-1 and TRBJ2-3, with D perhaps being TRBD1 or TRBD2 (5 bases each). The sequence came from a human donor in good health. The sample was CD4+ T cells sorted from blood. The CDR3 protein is CSVEGDHLDTQYF. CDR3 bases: TGCAGCGTTGAGGGGGACCATTTGGATACGCAGTATTTT.